These 31 T cell receptor beta chains were sequenced from one sample in a study of cytomegalovirus exposure and HLA in healthy donors. Primers included in the PCR were 60 Vbeta and 13 Jbeta primers. Data came from immunoSEQ multiplex PCR; TCRdb stores just in-frame clones and leaves some out. The sample has approximately 120,000 clones, 80% seen once. Sequencing used PBMCs. These receptors all come from a man younger than 40 in good health and CMV-seropositive.

This clone was detected only a few times. This chain links TRBV19 with TRBJ1-5, with 7 nucleotides matching TRBD1. V lost 6 bases and J lost 0; bases outside the gene matches: 5. Germline loops: CDR1 LNHDA, CDR2 SQIVND (reference sequence). There are 15 residues in the CDR3. The DNA for the CDR3 is TGTGCCAGTAGGCGGACAGGCGATAGCAATCAGCCCCAGCATTTT. Protein sequence: CASRRTGDSNQPQHF.

The V and J genes are TRBV2 and TRBJ1-4; 9 bases fit TRBD1. There are 15 residues in the CDR3. From germline, CDR1 is SNHLY and CDR2 FYNNEI. V trimming: 6 bases; J trimming: 8 bases; junction bases outside the gene matches: 10. CDR3 protein: CASRAQGQGGEKLFF. DNA of the CDR3: TGTGCCAGCAGAGCACAGGGACAGGGCGGGGAAAAACTGTTTTTT. The full variable domain, in which reference TRBV2 and TRBJ1-4 provide the parts outside the CDR3, is EPEVTQTPSHQVTQMGQEVILRCVPISNHLYFYWYRQILGQKVEFLVSFYNNEISEKSEIFDDQFSVERPDGSNFTLKIRSTKLEDSAMYFCASRAQGQGGEKLFFGSGTQLSVL.

The V and J genes are TRBV28 and TRBJ1-1; tentatively, D is TRBD1 (5 bases). This CDR3 comprises 14 residues. Germline lookup yields CDR1 MDHEN and CDR2 SYDVKM. V was shortened by 7 bases and J by 3 bases, with 15 bases between the two germline ends. CDR3: CASTWGVVDTEAFF. The CDR3 nucleotides are TGTGCCAGCACATGGGGGGTGGTGGACACTGAAGCTTTCTTT.

V is TRBV19 and J is TRBJ1-4, with no clear D. The V gene lost 9 bases and the J gene lost 8 bases, with 19 bases spanning the gap. The CDR3 consists of 14 residues. Germline CDR1 LNHDA, CDR2 SQIVND (reference sequence). This chain's CDR3 is CASRSRLGGEKLFF. The CDR3 DNA reads as TGTGCCAGCCGATCCAGACTCGGCGGGGAAAAACTGTTTTTT.

This chain connects TRBV29-1 to TRBJ1-1, with D perhaps TRBD1 (6 bases). This CDR3 region has 15 residues. Germline values: CDR1 SQVTM, CDR2 ANQGSEA. Trimming cost V 3 bases and J 6 bases, with 20 bases left between them. DNA of the CDR3: TGCAGCGTTGAGGCGGACAGAGCGGATTACGCTGAAGCTTTCTTT. Protein: CSVEADRADYAEAFF.

The chain links TRBV5-1 to TRBJ2-1; the match to TRBD1 covers 9 bases. Germline V gene sequence: CDR1 SGHRS, CDR2 YFSETQ. V lost 4 bases and J lost 12; bases outside the gene matches: 17. CDR3 length: 16 amino acids. In nucleotides, the CDR3 is TGCGCCAGCAGCCCTCCTGGGACAGGGACGGGGCAGGGGCAGTTCTTC. Its translation is CASSPPGTGTGQGQFF.

The chain recombines TRBV27 with TRBJ1-1, with no clear D. V was cut by 1 base and J by 5 bases, with 17 bases left in between. Per germline, CDR1 MNHEY and CDR2 SMNVEV (reference sequence). The CDR3 spans 16 residues. DNA for the CDR3: TGTGCCAGCAGTTTATTAGCCCAAAGGAGATTAACTGAAGCTTTCTTT. This translates into CASSLLAQRRLTEAFF.

This sequence joins TRBV27 and TRBJ1-1; D ambiguous. The germline V gene has CDR1 MNHEY and CDR2 SMNVEV (reference sequence). The CDR3 is 14 amino acids. V lost 2 bases, J lost 8 bases, and 15 bases lay in between. This CDR3 is CASSLERAGKEAFF. Here the CDR3 DNA reads TGTGCCAGCAGTTTAGAGCGAGCGGGGAAGGAAGCTTTCTTT.

The chain employs TRBV5-5 and TRBJ2-5, with 8 bases lining up with TRBD2. Trimming at V came to 2 bases and at J to 4 bases, leaving 4 bases not matched to a gene. This CDR3 spans 14 amino acids. Germline CDR1 SGHKS, CDR2 YYEKEE (reference sequence). CDR3: CASSFGGARETQYF. CDR3 nucleotide sequence: TGTGCCAGCAGCTTCGGGGGGGCCCGAGAGACCCAGTACTTC.

The chain couples TRBV4-2 to TRBJ1-2; no definite D call. CDR3 length: 15 amino acids. Germline values: CDR1 LGHNA, CDR2 YNFKEQ. Trimming took off 1 base at V and 3 bases at J, with 12 bases between the two ends. CDR3: CASSQGPAADYGYTF. DNA for the CDR3: TGTGCCAGCAGCCAAGGTCCCGCAGCGGACTATGGCTACACCTTC.

The chain employs TRBV4-1 and TRBJ2-3; TRBD2 agrees at 14 bases. The CDR3 is made up of 16 amino acids. Trimming cost V 3 bases and J 7 bases; bases outside gene matches: 6. Germline CDR1 and CDR2: MGHRA and YSYEKL. The CDR3 is CASSQTSGGAGNTQYF. CDR3 nucleotides: TGCGCCAGCAGCCAGACTAGCGGGGGGGCTGGAAATACGCAGTATTTT.

The sample holds one count of this clone. The chain is built from TRBV4-1 and TRBJ2-6; maybe TRBD1 (5 bases). Trimming removed 6 bases from V and 0 bases from J, with 18 bases in between. In germline, CDR1 is MGHRA, CDR2 YSYEKL. This CDR3 comprises 18 residues. This CDR3 reads CASSQQESRGSGANVLTF. The CDR3 region has the DNA TGCGCCAGCAGTCAACAAGAATCTAGGGGCTCTGGGGCCAACGTCCTGACTTTC.

The chain couples TRBV30 to TRBJ2-7; D not resolved. Germline lookup yields CDR1 GTSNPN and CDR2 SVGIG (reference sequence). This CDR3 is 11 amino acids long. Trimming shortened V by 3 bases and J by 2 bases, and 5 bases separated the two germline ends. The CDR3 protein is CAWRSTYEQYF. CDR3 in DNA: TGTGCCTGGAGGAGTACCTACGAGCAGTACTTC.

The V gene is TRBV2, the J gene TRBJ2-7, with a tentative D call TRBD2 (5 bases). CDR1 and CDR2 from the germline V gene are SNHLY and FYNNEI. The germline V and J ends were trimmed by 8 bases and 4 bases, with 18 bases remaining between them. This CDR3 is built from 14 residues. CDR3 nucleotide sequence: TGTGCCAGCGGACTGTCGGGTGGCTTATACGAGCAGTACTTC. It codes for CASGLSGGLYEQYF.

CDR3 bases: TGTGCCAGCAGCTTGGGGGCCTACGGAGAGACCCAGTACTTC. It yields the protein CASSLGAYGETQYF. The V gene is TRBV5-6, the J gene TRBJ2-5; D remains unclear. The germline CDR1 and CDR2 sequences are SGHDT and YYEEEE. V lost 0 bases and J 4 bases, leaving 10 bases between the germline ends. The CDR3 runs 14 residues.

The V call is TRBV6-4, the J call TRBJ2-2; tentative D call: TRBD1 (6 bases). From germline, CDR1 is MRHNA and CDR2 SNTAGT. The CDR3 sequence is 13 residues long. V was trimmed by 3 bases and J by 4 bases, leaving 6 bases between them. The CDR3 DNA is TGTGCCAGCAGTGAACAGGGCACCGGGGAGCTGTTTTTT. Translated, it gives CASSEQGTGELFF.

The V gene is TRBV19, the J gene TRBJ1-1; maybe TRBD1 (6 bases). The germline V gene encodes CDR1 LNHDA and CDR2 SQIVND (reference sequence). Trimming pared 1 base from V and 5 bases from J, leaving 11 bases between. This CDR3 has 14 residues. This CDR3 reads CASSIGQVGTEAFF. CDR3 DNA: TGTGCCAGTAGTATAGGACAGGTCGGGACTGAAGCTTTCTTT.

The chain employs TRBV6-1 and TRBJ2-3, with TRBD2 identical over 8 bases. V was pared by 0 bases and J by 2 bases, with 7 bases of the junction left unmatched. This CDR3 has 17 residues. Germline assignment: CDR1 MNHNS and CDR2 SASEGT. The CDR3 protein is CASSEARAGGATDTQYF. The CDR3 bases are TGTGCCAGCAGTGAAGCGCGGGCGGGGGGTGCCACAGATACGCAGTATTTT.

The rearrangement uses TRBV5-1 and TRBJ2-2; 7 bases align to TRBD1. The V gene end was trimmed by 2 bases and the J gene end by 2 bases; junction bases not matched to a gene: 3. Germline V gives CDR1 SGHRS, CDR2 YFSETQ. The CDR3 totals 15 residues. CDR3 nucleotides: TGCGCCAGCAGCTTCGGGACAGTAAACACCGGGGAGCTGTTTTTT. This codes for CASSFGTVNTGELFF.

This clone was picked up one time. The J gene is TRBJ2-5, the V gene TRBV2; D not certain. The CDR3 consists of 13 residues. V lost 4 bases, J lost 1 base, and 7 bases lay in between. CDR1 and CDR2 from the germline V gene are SNHLY and FYNNEI. For the CDR3, the DNA is TGTGCCAGCAGTGGAGGCAGCCAAGAGACCCAGTACTTC. Translating gives CASSGGSQETQYF.

The chain joins TRBV27 to TRBJ2-3, with D hard to call. Germline-derived CDR1 and CDR2 are MNHEY and SMNVEV (reference sequence). The CDR3 length is 14 residues. Trimming removed 5 bases from V and 1 base from J, with 10 bases in between. Here the CDR3 reads CASSRWQGTDTQYF. The CDR3 nucleotides read TGTGCCAGCAGTAGGTGGCAGGGCACAGATACGCAGTATTTT.

This rearrangement joins TRBV9 to TRBJ1-1; D not resolved. The CDR3 extends over 12 amino acids. Germline values: CDR1 SGDLS, CDR2 YYNGEE. The ends were cut back, 4 bases at V and 8 bases at J, with 12 bases in the middle. The CDR3 sequence is CASSSGVSEAFF. CDR3 nucleotide sequence: TGTGCCAGCAGCTCAGGTGTATCCGAAGCTTTCTTT.

V and J are TRBV5-1 and TRBJ1-5; 8 bases agree with TRBD1. This CDR3 is 16 amino acids long. Per the germline V gene, CDR1 is SGHRS and CDR2 is YFSETQ. The V gene end was trimmed by 2 bases and the J gene end by 0 bases; junction bases not matched to a gene: 4. The CDR3 here is CASSFGTGVSNQPQHF. CDR3 in DNA: TGCGCCAGCAGCTTCGGGACAGGTGTTAGCAATCAGCCCCAGCATTTT. The full variable domain, in which reference TRBV5-1 and TRBJ1-5 provide the parts outside the CDR3, is KAGVTQTPRYLIKTRGQQVTLSCSPISGHRSVSWYQQTPGQGLQFLFEYFSETQRNKGNFPGRFSGRQFSNSRSEMNVSTLELGDSALYLCASSFGTGVSNQPQHFGDGTRLSIL.

The rearrangement joins TRBV7-8 to TRBJ1-1; the match to TRBD1 covers 9 bases. CDR3 length: 13 amino acids. V was clipped by 4 bases and J by 12 bases; unmatched bases: 9. Germline lookup yields CDR1 SGHVS and CDR2 FQNEAQ. CDR3 DNA: TGTGCCAGCAGCTCACCCGCCGGGACAGGGTCTTTCTTT. Translated: CASSSPAGTGSFF.

This clone came up a few times. The chain uses TRBV27 and TRBJ2-7; TRBD2 matches 10 bases. Germline CDR1 reads MNHEY; CDR2 reads SMNVEV (reference sequence). The CDR3 totals 15 residues. Trimming removed 5 bases from V and 3 bases from J; junction bases left unmatched: 7. As DNA, the CDR3 is TGTGCCAGCAGTCTTTCTAGCGGGGGAGGCTACGAGCAGTACTTC. Translating it yields CASSLSSGGGYEQYF.

J is TRBJ2-4 and V is TRBV28; 11 bases align to TRBD1. The CDR3 is 13 residues long. CDR1 MDHEN and CDR2 SYDVKM come from the germline V gene. Trimming at V came to 7 bases and at J to 8 bases, leaving 4 bases not matched to a gene. The CDR3 nucleotides are TGTGCCAGCATTCAGGGACAGGGGGACATTCAGTACTTC. Its translation: CASIQGQGDIQYF.

This clone was found a few times. The chain uses TRBV7-3 and TRBJ2-3, with 10 bases aligning to TRBD1. CDR1 and CDR2 (germline): SGHTA, FQGTGA. V lost 2 bases to trimming and J lost 4 bases; unmatched junction nucleotides: 6. This CDR3 has 16 amino acids. The CDR3: CASSLSGTGDPDTQYF. The CDR3 DNA reads as TGTGCCAGCAGCTTATCCGGGACAGGGGACCCAGATACGCAGTATTTT.

The chain carries TRBV10-2 and TRBJ2-4; TRBD2 agrees at 8 bases. This CDR3 is built from 18 residues. The J segment lost 0 bases and the V segment lost 4 bases, leaving 11 bases of the junction unmatched. The germline CDR1 and CDR2 sequences are WSHSY and SAAADI. The CDR3 DNA sequence: TGCGCCAGCAGTGTAGGTAGCGGGGCCCGACAAGCCAAAAACATTCAGTACTTC. It translates to CASSVGSGARQAKNIQYF.

J is TRBJ2-7 and V is TRBV6-6; maybe TRBD1 (7 bases). Trimming stripped 6 bases from V and 3 bases from J, with 18 bases between. This CDR3 comprises 15 residues. Germline CDR1 and CDR2: MNHNY and SVGAGI (reference sequence). The CDR3 bases are TGTGCCAGCAGAGGCGGGACAGACGGCCACTACGAGCAGTACTTC. Translation gives CASRGGTDGHYEQYF.

The V call is TRBV14, the J call TRBJ1-4; 9 bases agree with TRBD1. The germline V gene has CDR1 SGHDN and CDR2 FVKESK. This CDR3 is built from 14 residues. The V and J ends lost 1 base and 8 bases, in that order; junction bases with no gene match: 2. The CDR3 protein is CASSQGQGEEKLFF. CDR3 DNA: TGTGCCAGCAGCCAAGGACAGGGGGAAGAAAAACTGTTTTTT.

CDR3 DNA: TGTGCCAGCAGCCCAGACAGGGGGGTGGATGGCTACACCTTC. This translates into CASSPDRGVDGYTF. V and J are TRBV27 and TRBJ1-2, with TRBD1 matching over 9 bases. CDR1 and CDR2 (germline): MNHEY, SMNVEV (reference sequence). Trimming at V came to 6 bases and at J to 6 bases, leaving 8 bases not matched to a gene. There are 14 residues in the CDR3.